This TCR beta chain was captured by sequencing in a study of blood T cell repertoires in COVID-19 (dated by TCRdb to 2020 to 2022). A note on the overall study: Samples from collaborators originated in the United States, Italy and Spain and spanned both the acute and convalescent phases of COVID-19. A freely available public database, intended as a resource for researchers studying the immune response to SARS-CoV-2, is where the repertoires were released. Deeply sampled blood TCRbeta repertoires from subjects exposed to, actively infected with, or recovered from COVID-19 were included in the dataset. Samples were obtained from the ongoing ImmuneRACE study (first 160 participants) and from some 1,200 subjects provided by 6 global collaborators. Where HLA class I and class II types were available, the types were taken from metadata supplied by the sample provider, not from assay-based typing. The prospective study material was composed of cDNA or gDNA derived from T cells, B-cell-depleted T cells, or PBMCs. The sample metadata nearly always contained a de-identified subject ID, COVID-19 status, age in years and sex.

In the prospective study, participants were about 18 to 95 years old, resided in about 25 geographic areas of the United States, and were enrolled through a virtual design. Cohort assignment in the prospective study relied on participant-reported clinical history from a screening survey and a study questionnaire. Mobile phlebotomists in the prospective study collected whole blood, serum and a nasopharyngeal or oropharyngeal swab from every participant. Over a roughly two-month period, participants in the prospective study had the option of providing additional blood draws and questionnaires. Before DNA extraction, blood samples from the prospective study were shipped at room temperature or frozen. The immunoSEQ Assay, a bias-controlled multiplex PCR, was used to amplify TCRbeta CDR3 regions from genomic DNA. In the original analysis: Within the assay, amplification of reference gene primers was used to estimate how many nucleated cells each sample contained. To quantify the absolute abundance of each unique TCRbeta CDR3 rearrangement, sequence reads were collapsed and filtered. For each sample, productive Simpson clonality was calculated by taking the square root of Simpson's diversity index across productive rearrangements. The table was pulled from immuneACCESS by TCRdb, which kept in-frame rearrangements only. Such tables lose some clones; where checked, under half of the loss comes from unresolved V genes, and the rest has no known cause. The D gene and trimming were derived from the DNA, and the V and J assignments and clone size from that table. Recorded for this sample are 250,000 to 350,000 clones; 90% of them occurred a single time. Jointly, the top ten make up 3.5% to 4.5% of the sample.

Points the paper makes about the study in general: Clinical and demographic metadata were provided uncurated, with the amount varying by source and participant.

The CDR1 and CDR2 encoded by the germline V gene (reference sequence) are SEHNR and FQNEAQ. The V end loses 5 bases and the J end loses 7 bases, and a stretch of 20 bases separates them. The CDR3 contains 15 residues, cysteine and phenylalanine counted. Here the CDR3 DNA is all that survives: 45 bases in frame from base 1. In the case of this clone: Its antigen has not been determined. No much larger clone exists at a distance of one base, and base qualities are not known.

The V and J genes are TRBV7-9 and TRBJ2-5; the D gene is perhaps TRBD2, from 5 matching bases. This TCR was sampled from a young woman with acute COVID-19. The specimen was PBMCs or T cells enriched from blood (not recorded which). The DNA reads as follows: TGTGCCAGCAGCCCCCTCAAAGTAGGAGGTGTGACCCAGTACTTC. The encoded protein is CASSPLKVGGVTQYF.